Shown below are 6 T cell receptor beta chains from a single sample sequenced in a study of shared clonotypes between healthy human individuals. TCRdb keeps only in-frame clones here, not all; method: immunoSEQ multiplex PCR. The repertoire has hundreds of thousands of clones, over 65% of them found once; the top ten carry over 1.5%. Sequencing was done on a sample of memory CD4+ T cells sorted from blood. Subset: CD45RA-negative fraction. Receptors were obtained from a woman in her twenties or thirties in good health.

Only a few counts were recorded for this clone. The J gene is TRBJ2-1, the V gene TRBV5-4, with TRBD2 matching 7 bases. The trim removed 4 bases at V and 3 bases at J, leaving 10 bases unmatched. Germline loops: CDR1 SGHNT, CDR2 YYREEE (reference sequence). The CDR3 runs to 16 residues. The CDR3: CASSTFERDFYNEQFF. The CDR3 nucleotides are TGTGCCAGCAGCACCTTTGAGCGGGACTTCTACAATGAGCAGTTCTTC.

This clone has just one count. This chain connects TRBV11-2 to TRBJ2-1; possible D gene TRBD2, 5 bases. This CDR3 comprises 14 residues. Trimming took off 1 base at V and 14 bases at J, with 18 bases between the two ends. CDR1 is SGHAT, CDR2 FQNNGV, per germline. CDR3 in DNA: TGTGCCAGCAGCTTAGGGGCAGAGACGGGGTCGGAGTTCTTC. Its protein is CASSLGAETGSEFF.

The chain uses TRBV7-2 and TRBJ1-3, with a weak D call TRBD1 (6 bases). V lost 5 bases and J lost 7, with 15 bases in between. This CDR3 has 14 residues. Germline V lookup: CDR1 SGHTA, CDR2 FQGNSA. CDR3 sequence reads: CASSPHRDANTIYF. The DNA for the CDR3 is TGTGCCAGCAGCCCTCACAGGGACGCCAACACCATATATTTT.

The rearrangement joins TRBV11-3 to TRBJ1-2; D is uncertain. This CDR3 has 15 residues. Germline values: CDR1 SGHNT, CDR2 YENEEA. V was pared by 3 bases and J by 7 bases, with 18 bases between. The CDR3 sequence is CASSFLTDPVGGYTF. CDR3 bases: TGTGCCAGCAGCTTCCTAACTGACCCAGTGGGTGGCTACACCTTC.

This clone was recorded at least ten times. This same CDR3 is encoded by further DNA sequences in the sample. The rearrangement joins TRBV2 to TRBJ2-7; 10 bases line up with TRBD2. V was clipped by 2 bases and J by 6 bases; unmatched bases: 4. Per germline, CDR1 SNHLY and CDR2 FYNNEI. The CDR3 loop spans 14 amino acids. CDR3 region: CASSELAGVGEQYF. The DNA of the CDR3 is TGTGCCAGCAGTGAACTAGCGGGAGTTGGCGAGCAGTACTTC.

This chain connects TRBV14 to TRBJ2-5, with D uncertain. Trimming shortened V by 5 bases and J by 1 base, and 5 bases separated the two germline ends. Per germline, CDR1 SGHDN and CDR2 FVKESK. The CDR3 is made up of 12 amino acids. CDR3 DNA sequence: TGTGCCAGCAGCAGGATCCAAGAGACCCAGTACTTC. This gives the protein CASSRIQETQYF.